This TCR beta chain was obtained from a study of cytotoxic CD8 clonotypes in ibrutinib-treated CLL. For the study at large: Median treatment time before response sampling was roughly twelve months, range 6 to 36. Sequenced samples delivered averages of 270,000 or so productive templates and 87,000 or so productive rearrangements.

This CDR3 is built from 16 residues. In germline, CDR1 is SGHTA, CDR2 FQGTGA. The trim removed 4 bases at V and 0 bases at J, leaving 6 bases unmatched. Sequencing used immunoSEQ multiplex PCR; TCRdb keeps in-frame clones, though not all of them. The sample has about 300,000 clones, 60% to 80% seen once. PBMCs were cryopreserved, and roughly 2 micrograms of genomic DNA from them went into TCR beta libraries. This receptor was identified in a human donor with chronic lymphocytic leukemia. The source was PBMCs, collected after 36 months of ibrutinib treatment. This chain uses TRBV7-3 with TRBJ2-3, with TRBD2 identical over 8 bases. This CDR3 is CASSSSGSVSTDTQYF. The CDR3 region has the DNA TGTGCCAGCAGCTCAAGCGGGAGCGTGAGCACAGATACGCAGTATTTT. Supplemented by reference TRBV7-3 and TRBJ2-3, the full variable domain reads GAGVSQTPSNKVTEKGKYVELRCDPISGHTALYWYRQSLGQGPEFLIYFQGTGAADDSGLPNDRFFAVRPEGSVSTLKIQRTERGDSAVYLCASSSSGSVSTDTQYFGPGTRLTVL.